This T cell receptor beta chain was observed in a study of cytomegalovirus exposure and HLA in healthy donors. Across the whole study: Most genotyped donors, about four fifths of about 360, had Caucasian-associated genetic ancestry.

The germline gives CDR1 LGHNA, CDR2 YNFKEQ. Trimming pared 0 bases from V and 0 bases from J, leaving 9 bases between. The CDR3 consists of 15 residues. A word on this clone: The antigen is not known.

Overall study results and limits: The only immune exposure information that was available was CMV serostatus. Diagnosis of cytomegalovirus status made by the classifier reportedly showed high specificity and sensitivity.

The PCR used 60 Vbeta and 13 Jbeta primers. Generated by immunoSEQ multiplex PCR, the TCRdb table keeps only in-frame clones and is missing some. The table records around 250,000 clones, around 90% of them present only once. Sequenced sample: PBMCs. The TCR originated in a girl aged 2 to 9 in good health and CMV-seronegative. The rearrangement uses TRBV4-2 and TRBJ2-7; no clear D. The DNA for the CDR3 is TGTGCCAGCAGCCAAGAGGTCGGTAGCTCCTACGAGCAGTACTTC. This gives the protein CASSQEVGSSYEQYF.